These 21 T cell receptor beta chains share one sample of origin, sequenced in a study of neurological immune-mediated disorders. TCRdb itself ran the 5' RACE reads through MiXCR, one entry per CDR3 protein. Of 72,000 or so distinct CDR3 sequences in the sample, 17% were seen once. Source material: PBMCs. The source is a woman aged 40 to 49 in good health.

In the case of this clonotype: This sequence may be a read error, since a much larger clone differs from it by one base. The chain combines TRBV30 with TRBJ1-1, with D hard to call. Germline-derived CDR1 and CDR2 are GTSNPN and SVGIG (reference sequence). The CDR3 is made up of 14 amino acids. Deletions cut 2 bases from V and 6 bases from J, with 16 bases between. CDR3: CAWSWAGVRSEAFF. CDR3 nucleotide sequence: TGTGCCTGGAGTTGGGCCGGGGTACGATCTGAAGCTTTCTTT.

This clonotype was seen repeatedly, ten times or more. The V gene is TRBV4-3, the J gene TRBJ2-5; TRBD1 might be the D (7 bases). Per the germline V gene, CDR1 is LGHNA and CDR2 is YSLEER. The CDR3 is 15 residues long. Trimming cost V 0 bases and J 7 bases, with 15 bases left between them. This CDR3 reads CASSQDLTQGGTQYF. DNA of the CDR3: TGCGCCAGCAGCCAAGATTTGACTCAGGGGGGGACCCAGTACTTC.

This clonotype appeared many times. The chain uses TRBV20-1 and TRBJ1-2, with D possibly matching TRBD1 (5 bases). CDR1 is DFQATT and CDR2 is SNEGSKA in the germline V gene (reference sequence). V lost 4 bases and J lost 0, with 15 bases in between. The CDR3 consists of 15 residues. As DNA, the CDR3 is TGCAGTGCTACCCCCCCCGTGGGGGCTAACTATGGCTACACCTTC. Residues: CSATPPVGANYGYTF.

This clonotype came up many times. V and J are TRBV28 and TRBJ1-1, with D possibly TRBD1 on 6 matching bases. Germline CDR1 reads MDHEN; CDR2 reads SYDVKM. Trimming removed 1 base at V and 11 bases at J, with 20 bases between. The CDR3 spans 15 residues. CDR3 DNA: TGTGCCAGCAGTTTATTGCCGAGGCAGGGGAGAATGGCTTTCTTT. It translates to CASSLLPRQGRMAFF.

V gene TRBV7-2 combines with J gene TRBJ1-5; no firm D call. V lost 2 bases, J lost 14 bases, and 16 bases lay in between. In germline, CDR1 is SGHTA, CDR2 FQGNSA. This CDR3 comprises 13 residues. CDR3 coding DNA: TGTGCCAGCAGCTTACAGAGCAATCAGCCAGAGCATTTT. Translated: CASSLQSNQPEHF.

This clonotype was picked up many times. This rearrangement joins TRBV7-2 to TRBJ2-2; 8 bases are shared with TRBD2. The V and J ends lost 4 bases and 0 bases, in that order; junction bases with no gene match: 7. The germline V gene encodes CDR1 SGHTA and CDR2 FQGNSA. The CDR3 length is 17 residues. CDR3 in amino acids: CASSSVAGYANTGELFF. The DNA for the CDR3 is TGTGCCAGCAGCTCGGTAGCGGGGTACGCGAACACCGGGGAGCTGTTTTTT.

This clonotype was seen many times. Here the CDR3 reads CASSLGLAGYNEQFF. The CDR3 coding sequence is TGCGCCAGCAGCTTGGGACTAGCGGGCTACAATGAGCAGTTCTTC. The V gene is TRBV5-1, the J gene TRBJ2-1; 10 nucleotides line up with TRBD2. J lost 3 bases, V lost 0 bases, and 0 bases had no gene match. This CDR3 has 15 amino acids. The germline gives CDR1 SGHRS, CDR2 YFSETQ. Full variable domain (outside the CDR3, taken from reference TRBV5-1 and TRBJ2-1): KAGVTQTPRYLIKTRGQQVTLSCSPISGHRSVSWYQQTPGQGLQFLFEYFSETQRNKGNFPGRFSGRQFSNSRSEMNVSTLELGDSALYLCASSLGLAGYNEQFFGPGTRLTVL.

At least ten counts were recorded for this clonotype. CDR3 in DNA: TGTGCCATCAGTGGGAGTAGCGGGGGGGACACAGATACGCAGTATTTT. It encodes CAISGSSGGDTDTQYF. The chain recombines TRBV10-3 with TRBJ2-3; the match to TRBD2 covers 11 bases. Germline V gene lookup returns CDR1 ENHRY and CDR2 SYGVKD. The CDR3 totals 16 residues. The junction had 5 bases not matched to a gene; V was cut back by 4 bases and J by 2 bases.

The sample holds many counts of this clonotype. The chain uses TRBV9 and TRBJ2-3; D remains ambiguous. Per germline, CDR1 SGDLS and CDR2 YYNGEE. The CDR3 is 13 residues long. Between the trimmed V and J ends, which lost 4 bases and 0 bases, there was a span of 6 bases. The DNA for the CDR3 is TGTGCCAGCAGCACCCAGAGCACAGATACGCAGTATTTT. Amino acid sequence: CASSTQSTDTQYF.

At least ten counts were recorded for this clonotype. The chain links TRBV5-8 to TRBJ2-3; 9 nucleotides agree with TRBD1. Germline loops: CDR1 SGHTS, CDR2 YDEGEE. With 6 bases clipped from V and 3 bases from J, the junction kept 8 bases outside the gene matches. The CDR3 has 15 residues. The CDR3 bases are TGTGCCAGCACCATGACAGGGGGTCAAACAGATACGCAGTATTTT. Its protein product is CASTMTGGQTDTQYF.

This clonotype was counted ten times or more. V is TRBV6-6 and J is TRBJ2-1, with 8 bases identical to TRBD1. CDR3 size: 13 residues. Trimming removed 6 bases from V and 6 bases from J; junction bases left unmatched: 4. In germline, CDR1 is MNHNY, CDR2 SVGAGI (reference sequence). In DNA, the CDR3 is TGTGCCAGCAGCCCCGGGACAGGCAATGAGCAGTTCTTC. This codes for CASSPGTGNEQFF.

The CDR3 loop reads CASSYFASGSEAGELFF. The CDR3 region has the DNA TGTGCCAGCAGTTATTTCGCCAGCGGGAGTGAGGCCGGGGAGCTGTTTTTT. This chain connects TRBV6-5 to TRBJ2-2; TRBD2 matches 8 bases. Per the germline V gene, CDR1 is MNHEY and CDR2 is SVGAGI. This CDR3 region has 17 residues. V lost 3 bases to trimming and J lost 6 bases; unmatched junction nucleotides: 12.

This clonotype was picked up many times. The genes are TRBV12-3 or TRBV12-4 and TRBJ1-5; possibly TRBD1 for D (6 bases). V lost 1 base to trimming and J lost 0 bases, with 13 bases between them. The CDR3 length is 17 residues. The CDR3 here is CASSLGRDIGSNQPQHF. The DNA of the CDR3 is TGTGCCAGCAGTTTAGGCAGGGACATAGGTAGCAATCAGCCCCAGCATTTT.

This clonotype was seen ten or more times. The rearrangement joins TRBV3-1 to TRBJ2-7, with D unclear. The germline V gene has CDR1 LGHDT and CDR2 YNNKEL (reference sequence). Trimming pared 4 bases from V and 2 bases from J, leaving 9 bases between. The CDR3 runs 13 residues. The CDR3 spells CASSRTDPYEQYF. DNA for the CDR3: TGTGCCAGCAGCCGGACCGACCCCTACGAGCAGTACTTC.

This clonotype was counted at least ten times. V is TRBV7-2 and J is TRBJ1-5; no firm D call. V was cut by 3 bases and J by 2 bases, with 11 bases left in between. In germline, CDR1 is SGHTA, CDR2 FQGNSA. The CDR3 sequence is 15 residues long. The CDR3 DNA sequence: TGTGCCAGCAGCTTTGGGGTGGATGGCAATCAGCCCCAGCATTTT. Its protein is CASSFGVDGNQPQHF. Using reference TRBV7-2 and TRBJ1-5 for the parts outside the CDR3, the full variable domain is GAGVSQSPSNKVTEKGKDVELRCDPISGHTALYWYRQSLGQGLEFLIYFQGNSAPDKSGLPSDRFSAERTGGSVSTLTIQRTQQEDSAVYLCASSFGVDGNQPQHFGDGTRLSIL.

There are many counts of this clonotype. The CDR3 sequence is CASSPDSGGISPLHF. CDR3 DNA sequence: TGTGCCAGCAGCCCGGACTCAGGGGGCATATCACCCCTCCACTTT. V usage is TRBV2 and J usage is TRBJ1-6; 8 bases map to TRBD1. CDR3 length equals 15 residues. CDR1 and CDR2 (germline): SNHLY, FYNNEI. After removal of 6 bases from V and 10 bases from J, the junction contained 11 bases not matched to a gene.

This clonotype was picked up a small number of times. V and J are TRBV20-1 and TRBJ2-1; D not resolved. Germline V CDR1 and CDR2: DFQATT, SNEGSKA (reference sequence). Trimming took 8 bases from V and 3 from J, leaving 17 bases between them. The CDR3 is 14 amino acids. CDR3 region: CSTDSDADYNEQFF. For the CDR3, the DNA is TGCAGTACCGATAGTGACGCGGACTACAATGAGCAGTTCTTC.

This clonotype was observed many times. The chain combines TRBV14 with TRBJ1-3, with 8 bases lining up with TRBD1. The CDR3 has 14 amino acids. Germline V gene data show CDR1 as SGHDN and CDR2 as FVKESK. V dropped 4 bases and J dropped 4; count of bases not matched to a gene: 3. In DNA, the CDR3 is TGTGCCAGCAGCCCAGGGGGCGTGGGAAACACCATATATTTT. Amino acid sequence: CASSPGGVGNTIYF.

This CDR3 reads CASSQQPSGGPEDTQYF. The CDR3 region has the DNA TGTGCCAGCAGCCAACAACCTAGCGGGGGGCCCGAAGATACGCAGTATTTT. The J gene is TRBJ2-3, the V gene TRBV3-1, with 11 nucleotides matching TRBD2. Per the germline V gene, CDR1 is LGHDT and CDR2 is YNNKEL (reference sequence). The CDR3 extends over 17 amino acids. The V segment lost 2 bases and the J segment 5 bases; nucleotides outside the gene matches: 9.

This clonotype was counted many times. J is TRBJ2-1 and V is TRBV5-1, with TRBD2 matching 8 bases. Germline trimming cut 4 bases from V and 3 bases from J; bases unmatched to any gene: 3. This CDR3 is built from 14 residues. Germline V gene data show CDR1 as SGHRS and CDR2 as YFSETQ. This chain's CDR3 is CASSGAGGYNEQFF. CDR3 sequence (DNA): TGCGCCAGCAGCGGGGCGGGGGGCTACAATGAGCAGTTCTTC.

The chain employs TRBV6-1 and TRBJ2-2, with a weak D call TRBD1 (6 bases). There are 16 residues in the CDR3. The germline V gene encodes CDR1 MNHNS and CDR2 SASEGT. Trimming shortened V by 8 bases and J by 1 base, and 17 bases separated the two germline ends. CDR3 amino acids: CASFHPGTMNTGELFF. CDR3 in DNA: TGTGCCAGCTTCCACCCCGGGACAATGAACACCGGGGAGCTGTTTTTT.